One T cell receptor beta chain is described in this entry. The antigen is undetermined. Produced via immunoSEQ multiplex PCR; TCRdb's table is partial and in-frame only. The data show about 350,000 clones, roughly 87% seen once. The sample comes from a study of cytomegalovirus exposure and HLA in healthy donors. Looking at the study overall: The same platform was used for the 130 or so validation repertoires as for the roughly 730 first-cohort repertoires, as reported in a later analysis.

The germline V gene has CDR1 KGHSH and CDR2 LQKENI. The V segment lost 5 bases and the J segment 6 bases; nucleotides outside the gene matches: 16. There are 17 residues in the CDR3. Donors were drawn from the 120-subject validation cohort, separate from the approximately 680-subject first cohort. Whole-study results and caveats: Within the 120 or so validation repertoires, first-cohort TCR clusters tended to co-occur, according to a later analysis.

The receptor was derived from a woman under 40 in good health and CMV-seropositive. Input material: PBMCs. The rearrangement joins TRBV18 to TRBJ2-3; 8 bases match TRBD2. The CDR3 is CASSSDGAGVNGDTQYF. Written as DNA, the CDR3 is TGTGCCAGCTCATCCGACGGAGCGGGAGTGAATGGGGATACGCAGTATTTT. The full variable domain, in which reference TRBV18 and TRBJ2-3 provide the parts outside the CDR3, is NAGVMQNPRHLVRRRGQEARLRCSPMKGHSHVYWYRQLPEEGLKFMVYLQKENIIDESGMPKERFSAEFPKEGPSILRIQQVVRGDSAAYFCASSSDGAGVNGDTQYFGPGTRLTVL.